The rows below give T cell receptor beta chains drawn from one sample of a study of cytomegalovirus exposure and HLA in healthy donors. Produced via immunoSEQ multiplex PCR; TCRdb's table is partial and in-frame only. The table shows 150,000 or so clones, with 60% to 80% occurring only once. Sequenced: PBMCs. The source is a woman aged 25 to 39 in good health and CMV-seronegative. Both conserved end residues are trimmed from each CDR3.

v_call cdr3_aa
TRBV6-1 ASSLSHTEAF
TRBV5-6 ASSQGQNQPQH
TRBV10-3 AISVQGGTEEGKLF
TRBV19 ASIGAFSLDNQPQH
TRBV6-5 ASSRQGQEFSRY
TRBV9 ASSVTAGGLWSEQF
TRBV15 ATSRGQGAGEQY
TRBV6-1 ASRILAGGPNEQF
TRBV2 ASRRTEQETQY
TRBV11-2 ASSPLSRQGVYEQY
TRBV10-3 AISGALLESTDTQY
TRBV2 ASSQSYEQY
TRBV5-3 ARSSSDRVEWFGGNTEAF
TRBV19 ASSMVGGRRTEAF
TRBV7-8 ASSSTRGNRVGGNTIY
TRBV5-1 ASSLGTGPDEQY